The table lists the clone carrying this TCR beta chain with a few counts. The antigen remains unidentified. The TCRbeta library incorporated unique molecular identifiers. One entry per CDR3 protein results from TCRdb running MiXCR on the PCR reads. Of 75,000 to 80,000 distinct CDR3 sequences in the sample, 15% to 20% were seen once. The data were obtained in a study of T-cell reconstitution after alpha-beta-depleted transplantation in children. General study points: A year had passed since transplant, and T-cell counts and diversity by then came mostly from newly produced T cells.

The CDR3 extends over 15 amino acids. V shed 3 bases, J shed 2 bases, and the junction held 6 bases outside the gene matches. This chain connects TRBV12-3 or TRBV12-4 to TRBJ2-7; 8 nucleotides align to TRBD1. The material sequenced was PBMCs, mostly from graft donor cells, taken 360 days after TCRalphabeta/CD19-depleted stem cell transplant. The source is a male patient between 2 and 15 years old who had a stem cell transplant for acute lymphoblastic leukemia, so the T cells may come from the graft donor. The CDR3 loop is CASSFLGQGPYEQYF. The CDR3 DNA is TGTGCCAGCAGTTTCCTTGGACAGGGACCCTACGAGCAGTACTTC.